This T cell receptor (beta chain) was identified in a study of blood T cells in healthy people across ages. Regarding this clonotype: Its target is not known.

A second PCR of 7 to 11 cycles used a sample-barcoded 5' primer and a J-beta primer mix. Every single cDNA molecule received a tag from a template-switch adaptor with 12 random nucleotides. TCRdb redid the calling of the 5' RACE reads with MiXCR, one entry per CDR3 protein. This sample has approximately 800,000 distinct CDR3 sequences, with just over 55% found just once. Isolated per sample were at least 6 million PBMCs. Study observations and caveats: The study could not conclusively compare naive and antigen-experienced cells, given its unsorted PBMCs.

This CDR3 has 15 amino acids. Germline V lookup: CDR1 SQVTM, CDR2 ANQGSEA. Trimming removed 1 base at V and 4 bases at J, with 16 bases between. The rearrangement joins TRBV29-1 to TRBJ2-5; D might be TRBD1 (6 bases). The clonotype was recovered from a man aged 35 to 55 in good health. Sequencing was done on a sample of blood. CDR3 sequence reads: CSVEGFRGFLETQYF. For the CDR3, the DNA is TGCAGCGTTGAAGGTTTCAGGGGCTTCCTAGAGACCCAGTACTTC. The variable domain in full, completed from reference TRBV29-1 and TRBJ2-5, reads SAVISQKPSRDICQRGTSLTIQCQVDSQVTMMFWYRQQPGQSLTLIATANQGSEATYESGFVIDKFPISRPNLTFSTLTVSNMSPEDSSIYLCSVEGFRGFLETQYFGPGTRLLVL.